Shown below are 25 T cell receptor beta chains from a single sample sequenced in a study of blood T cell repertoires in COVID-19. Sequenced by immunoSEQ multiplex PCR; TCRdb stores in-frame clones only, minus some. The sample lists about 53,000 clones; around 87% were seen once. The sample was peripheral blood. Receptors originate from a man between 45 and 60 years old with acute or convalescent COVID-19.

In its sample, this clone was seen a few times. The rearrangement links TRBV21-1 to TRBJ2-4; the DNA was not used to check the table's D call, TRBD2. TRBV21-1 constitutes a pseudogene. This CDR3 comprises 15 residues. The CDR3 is CASAKRRGTKNIQYF. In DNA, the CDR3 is TGTGCCAGCGCCAAGCGGCGGGGAACCAAAAACATTCAGTACTTC.

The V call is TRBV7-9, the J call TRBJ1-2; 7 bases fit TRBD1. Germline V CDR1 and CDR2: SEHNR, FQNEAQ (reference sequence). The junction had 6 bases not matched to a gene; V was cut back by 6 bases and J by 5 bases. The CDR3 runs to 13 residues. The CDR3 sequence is CASSPTGAYGYTF. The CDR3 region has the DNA TGTGCCAGCAGTCCCACAGGGGCTTATGGCTACACCTTC.

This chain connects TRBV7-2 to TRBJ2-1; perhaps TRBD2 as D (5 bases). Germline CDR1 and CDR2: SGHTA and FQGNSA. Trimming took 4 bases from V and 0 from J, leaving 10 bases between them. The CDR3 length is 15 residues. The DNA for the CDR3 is TGTGCCAGCAGCTCCGACTACAGCTCCTACAATGAGCAGTTCTTC. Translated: CASSSDYSSYNEQFF.

The CDR3 DNA sequence: TGTGCCAGCAGCCAAGATGGTGACAGGGGGCGAATGAACACTGAAGCTTTCTTT. Translating gives CASSQDGDRGRMNTEAFF. This sequence joins TRBV4-2 and TRBJ1-1; 10 bases are a match to TRBD1. The germline CDR1 and CDR2 sequences are LGHNA and YNFKEQ. There are 18 residues in the CDR3. Unmatched junction bases numbered 7, after V lost 0 bases and J lost 0 bases.

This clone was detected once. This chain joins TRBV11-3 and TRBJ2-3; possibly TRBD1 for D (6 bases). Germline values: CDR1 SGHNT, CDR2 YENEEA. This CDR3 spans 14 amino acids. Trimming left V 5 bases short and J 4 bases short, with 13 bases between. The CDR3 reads CASSDRRSADTQYF. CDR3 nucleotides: TGTGCCAGCAGCGACAGGAGGTCAGCAGATACGCAGTATTTT.

The CDR3: CASSWRGLAGTSEQFF. Written as DNA, the CDR3 is TGCGCCAGCAGCTGGAGGGGACTAGCGGGAACGAGTGAGCAGTTCTTC. This rearrangement joins TRBV5-1 to TRBJ2-1, with TRBD2 matching over 13 bases. J was trimmed by 9 bases and V by 3 bases; bases with no gene match: 9. The CDR3 contains 16 residues. Germline CDR1 is SGHRS and CDR2 is YFSETQ.

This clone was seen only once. The CDR3 coding sequence is TGTGCCAGCAGCCATGGGGGACTAGCGGGAGGTCCTACGCAGTATTTT. This encodes CASSHGGLAGGPTQYF. This rearrangement joins TRBV3-1 (or the pseudogene TRBV3-2) to TRBJ2-3; TRBD2 matches at 15 bases. CDR3 length: 16 amino acids. Germline assignment: CDR1 LGHDT and CDR2 YNNKEL (reference sequence). The ends lost 3 bases at V and 8 bases at J; junction bases unmatched: 6.

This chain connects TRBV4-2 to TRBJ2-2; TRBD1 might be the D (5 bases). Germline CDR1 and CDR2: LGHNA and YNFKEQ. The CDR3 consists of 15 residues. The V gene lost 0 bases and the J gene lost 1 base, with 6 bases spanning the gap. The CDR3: CASSQDQGNTGELFF. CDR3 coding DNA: TGTGCCAGCAGCCAAGATCAGGGGAACACCGGGGAGCTGTTTTTT.

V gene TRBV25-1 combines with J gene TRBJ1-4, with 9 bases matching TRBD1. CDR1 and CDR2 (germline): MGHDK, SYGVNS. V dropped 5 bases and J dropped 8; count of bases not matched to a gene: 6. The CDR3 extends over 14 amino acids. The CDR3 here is CASSNPGQGEKLFF. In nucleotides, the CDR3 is TGTGCCAGCAGTAACCCGGGACAGGGAGAAAAACTGTTTTTT.

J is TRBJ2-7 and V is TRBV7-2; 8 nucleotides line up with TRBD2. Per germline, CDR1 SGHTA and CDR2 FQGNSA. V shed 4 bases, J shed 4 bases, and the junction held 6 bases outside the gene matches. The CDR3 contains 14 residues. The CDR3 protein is CASSYSGGLYEQYF. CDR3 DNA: TGTGCCAGCAGCTACAGCGGGGGATTGTACGAGCAGTACTTC. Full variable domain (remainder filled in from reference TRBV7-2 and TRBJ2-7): GAGVSQSPSNKVTEKGKDVELRCDPISGHTALYWYRQSLGQGLEFLIYFQGNSAPDKSGLPSDRFSAERTGGSVSTLTIQRTQQEDSAVYLCASSYSGGLYEQYFGPGTRLTVT.

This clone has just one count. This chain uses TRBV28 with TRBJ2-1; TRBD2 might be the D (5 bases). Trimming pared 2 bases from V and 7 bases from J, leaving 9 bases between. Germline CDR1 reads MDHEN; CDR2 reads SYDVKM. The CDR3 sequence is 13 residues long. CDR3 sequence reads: CASSLGSRNEQFF. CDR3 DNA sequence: TGTGCCAGCAGTTTAGGGAGTAGAAATGAGCAGTTCTTC.

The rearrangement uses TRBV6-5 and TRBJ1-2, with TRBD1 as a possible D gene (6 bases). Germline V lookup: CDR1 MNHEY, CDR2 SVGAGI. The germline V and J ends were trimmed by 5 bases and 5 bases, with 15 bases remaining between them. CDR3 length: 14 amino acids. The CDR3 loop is CASSNTQGWYGYTF. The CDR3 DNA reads TGTGCCAGCAGTAATACCCAGGGGTGGTATGGCTACACCTTC.

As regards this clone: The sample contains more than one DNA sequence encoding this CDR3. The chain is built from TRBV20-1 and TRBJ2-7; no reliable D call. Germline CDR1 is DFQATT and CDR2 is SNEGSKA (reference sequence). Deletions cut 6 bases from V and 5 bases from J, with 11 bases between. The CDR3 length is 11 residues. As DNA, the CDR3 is TGCAGTGCGACCTCGGGTCACGAGCAGTACTTC. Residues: CSATSGHEQYF.

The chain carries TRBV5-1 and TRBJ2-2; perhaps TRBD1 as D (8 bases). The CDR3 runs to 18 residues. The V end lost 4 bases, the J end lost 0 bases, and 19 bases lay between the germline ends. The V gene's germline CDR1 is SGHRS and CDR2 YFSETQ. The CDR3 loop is CASSKTGGGLANTGELFF. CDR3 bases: TGCGCCAGCAGCAAAACAGGGGGAGGACTAGCGAACACCGGGGAGCTGTTTTTT.

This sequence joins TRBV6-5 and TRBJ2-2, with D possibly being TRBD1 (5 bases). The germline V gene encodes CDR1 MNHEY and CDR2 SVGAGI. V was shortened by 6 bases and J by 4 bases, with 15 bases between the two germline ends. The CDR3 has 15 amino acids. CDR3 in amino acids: CASRQSQGATGELFF. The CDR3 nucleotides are TGTGCCAGCAGACAATCCCAGGGTGCCACCGGGGAGCTGTTTTTT.

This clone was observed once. CDR3 protein: CASSPTGVFYGNQPQHF. Here the CDR3 DNA reads TGTGCCAGCAGTCCTACAGGGGTATTTTACGGCAATCAGCCCCAGCATTTT. V and J are TRBV28 and TRBJ1-5; TRBD1 matches 7 bases. The V and J ends lost 5 bases and 2 bases, in that order; junction bases with no gene match: 12. The CDR3 is 17 amino acids. In germline, CDR1 is MDHEN, CDR2 SYDVKM.

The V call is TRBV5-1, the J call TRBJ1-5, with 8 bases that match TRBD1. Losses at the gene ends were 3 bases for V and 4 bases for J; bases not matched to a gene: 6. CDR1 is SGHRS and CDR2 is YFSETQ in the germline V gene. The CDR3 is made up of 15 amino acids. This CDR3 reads CASSSGQGENQPQHF. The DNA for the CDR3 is TGCGCCAGCAGCTCTGGACAGGGCGAGAATCAGCCCCAGCATTTT.

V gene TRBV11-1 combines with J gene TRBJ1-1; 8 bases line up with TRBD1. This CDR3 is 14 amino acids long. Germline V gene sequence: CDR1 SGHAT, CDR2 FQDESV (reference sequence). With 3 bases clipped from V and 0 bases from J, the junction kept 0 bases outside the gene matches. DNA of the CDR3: TGTGCCAGCAGCTTCAGGGGGCTGAACACTGAAGCTTTCTTT. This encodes CASSFRGLNTEAFF.

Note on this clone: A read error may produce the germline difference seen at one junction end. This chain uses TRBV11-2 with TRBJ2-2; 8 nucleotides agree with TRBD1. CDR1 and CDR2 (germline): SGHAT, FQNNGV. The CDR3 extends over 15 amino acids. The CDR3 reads CASRLGQGDTGELFF. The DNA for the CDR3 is TGTGCCAGCAGGTTAGGACAGGGCGACACCGGGGAGCTGTTTTTT.

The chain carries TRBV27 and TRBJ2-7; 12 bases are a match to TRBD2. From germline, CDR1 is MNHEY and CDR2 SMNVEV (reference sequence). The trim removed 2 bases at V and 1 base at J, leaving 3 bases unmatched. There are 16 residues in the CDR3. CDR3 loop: CASSLRTSGASYEQYF. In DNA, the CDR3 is TGTGCCAGCAGTTTAAGGACTAGCGGGGCGTCCTACGAGCAGTACTTC.

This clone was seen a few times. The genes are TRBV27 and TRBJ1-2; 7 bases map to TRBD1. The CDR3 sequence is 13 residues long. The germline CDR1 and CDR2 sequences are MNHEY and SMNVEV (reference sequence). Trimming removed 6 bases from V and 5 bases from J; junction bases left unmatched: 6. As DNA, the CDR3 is TGTGCCAGCAGGCTCCGGGACAGTTATGGCTACACCTTC. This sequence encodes CASRLRDSYGYTF.

The CDR3 spells CASKAVQGALWGYTF. The CDR3 DNA sequence: TGTGCCAGCAAAGCGGTGCAGGGGGCCCTCTGGGGCTACACCTTC. This chain joins TRBV27 and TRBJ1-2, with 8 bases identical to TRBD1. From germline, CDR1 is MNHEY and CDR2 SMNVEV (reference sequence). CDR3 length: 15 residues. With 7 bases clipped from V and 8 bases from J, the junction kept 15 bases outside the gene matches.

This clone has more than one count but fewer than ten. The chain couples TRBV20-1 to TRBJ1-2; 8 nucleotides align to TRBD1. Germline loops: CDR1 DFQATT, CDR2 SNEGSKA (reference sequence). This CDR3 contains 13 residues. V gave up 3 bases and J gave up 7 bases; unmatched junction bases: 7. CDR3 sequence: CSASPDRATGYTF. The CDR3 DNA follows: TGCAGTGCTAGTCCGGACAGGGCCACTGGCTACACCTTC.

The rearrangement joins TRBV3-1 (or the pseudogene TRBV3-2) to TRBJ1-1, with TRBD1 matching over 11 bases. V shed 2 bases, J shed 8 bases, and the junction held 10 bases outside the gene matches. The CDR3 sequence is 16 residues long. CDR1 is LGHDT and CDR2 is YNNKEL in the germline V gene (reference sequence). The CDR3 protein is CASSQIPGQGGMEAFF. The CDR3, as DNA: TGTGCCAGCAGCCAAATTCCGGGACAGGGGGGTATGGAAGCTTTCTTT.

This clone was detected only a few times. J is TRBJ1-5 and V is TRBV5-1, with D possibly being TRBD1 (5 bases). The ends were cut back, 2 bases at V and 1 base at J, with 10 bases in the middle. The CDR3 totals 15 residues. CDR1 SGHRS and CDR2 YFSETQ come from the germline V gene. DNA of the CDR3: TGCGCCAGCAGCTTTCGGGGGGAAAGCAATCAGCCCCAGCATTTT. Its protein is CASSFRGESNQPQHF. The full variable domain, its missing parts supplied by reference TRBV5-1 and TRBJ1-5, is KAGVTQTPRYLIKTRGQQVTLSCSPISGHRSVSWYQQTPGQGLQFLFEYFSETQRNKGNFPGRFSGRQFSNSRSEMNVSTLELGDSALYLCASSFRGESNQPQHFGDGTRLSIL.